This is a list of T cell receptor beta chains from one sample in a study of blood T cell repertoires in COVID-19. Using immunoSEQ multiplex PCR, the repertoire was profiled, and TCRdb retains in-frame clones only, with some absent. The data contain about 70,000 clones, around 86% of them singletons. Sample: peripheral blood. The receptors stem from an elderly woman with active or convalescent COVID-19. CDR3s include the opening cysteine and the closing phenylalanine or tryptophan. Fields, in order: V gene, J gene, clone size, D gene, CDR3 DNA, CDR3 protein. D genes are given only for firm matches. Not all rows give a size; the values are once, few, many and, for expanded clones, a class.

v_gene: TRBV2
j_gene: TRBJ1-1
abundance: -
d_gene: -
CDR3nt: TGTGCCAGCTCCATTACAGGGTATGAAGCTTTCTTT
CDR3aa: CASSITGYEAFF

v_gene: TRBV19
j_gene: TRBJ1-5
abundance: -
d_gene: -
CDR3nt: TGTGCCAGTAGTATTCCCCGTTCAGGGTTTGGAAACAATCAGCCCCAGCATTTT
CDR3aa: CASSIPRSGFGNNQPQHF

v_gene: TRBV10-3
j_gene: TRBJ2-3
abundance: -
d_gene: -
CDR3nt: TGTGCCATCAGTGAGGGTTTAAGTTTCAGGACTACCATCACAGATACGCAGTATTTT
CDR3aa: CAISEGLSFRTTITDTQYF

v_gene: TRBV2
j_gene: TRBJ2-5
abundance: -
d_gene: -
CDR3nt: TGTGCCACCGGACAGCCTCCCCAAGAGACCCAGTACTTC
CDR3aa: CATGQPPQETQYF

v_gene: TRBV6-6
j_gene: TRBJ2-2
abundance: -
d_gene: -
CDR3nt: TGTGCCAGCAAGCCCTTGGGTTTTGAGAGGACCGGGGAGCTGTTTTTT
CDR3aa: CASKPLGFERTGELFF

v_gene: TRBV5-1
j_gene: TRBJ2-2
abundance: -
d_gene: -
CDR3nt: TGCGCCAGCAGCTTCAGGGGACCTACCGGGGAGCTGTTTTTT
CDR3aa: CASSFRGPTGELFF

v_gene: TRBV6-5
j_gene: TRBJ1-2
abundance: -
d_gene: TRBD1
CDR3nt: TGTGCCAGCAGGGGGACAGGGAGAGTTGGCTACACCTTC
CDR3aa: CASRGTGRVGYTF

v_gene: TRBV29-1
j_gene: TRBJ1-3
abundance: few
d_gene: TRBD1
CDR3nt: TGCAGCGTTCTACAGGGGAGAGGAAACACCATATATTTT
CDR3aa: CSVLQGRGNTIYF

v_gene: TRBV10-2
j_gene: TRBJ2-7
abundance: once
d_gene: TRBD2
CDR3nt: TGCGCCAGCAGCGATAGCGGGGGGGCCTACGAGCAGTACTTC
CDR3aa: CASSDSGGAYEQYF

v_gene: TRBV3-1/TRBV3-2
j_gene: TRBJ2-1
abundance: -
d_gene: TRBD2
CDR3nt: TGTGCCAGCAGCCAAGAAGCGAGCGGGGGCCCCAATGAGCAGTTCTTC
CDR3aa: CASSQEASGGPNEQFF

v_gene: TRBV29-1
j_gene: TRBJ1-2
abundance: -
d_gene: TRBD1
CDR3nt: TGCAGCGTTGAAACCTCAGGGGGCGCAGGTGGCTACACCTTC
CDR3aa: CSVETSGGAGGYTF

v_gene: TRBV5-1
j_gene: TRBJ1-2
abundance: -
d_gene: TRBD1
CDR3nt: TGCGCCAGCAGCTTGGCGCCAGGGGGTGGCTACACCTTC
CDR3aa: CASSLAPGGGYTF

v_gene: TRBV9
j_gene: TRBJ2-3
abundance: once
d_gene: TRBD2
CDR3nt: TGTGCCAGCAGCCCACTAGCGGGGGGGCTTGATACGCAGTATTTT
CDR3aa: CASSPLAGGLDTQYF

v_gene: TRBV21-1
j_gene: TRBJ2-3
abundance: -
d_gene: -
CDR3nt: TGTGCCAGCCGTTTTTACACACCAGCGGCAGAATTGATTCGCACAGATACGCAGTATTTT
CDR3aa: CASRFYTPAAELIRTDTQYF

v_gene: TRBV7-7
j_gene: TRBJ2-3
abundance: -
d_gene: -
CDR3nt: TGTGCCAGCAGCTTAGCGTTCAGCCAGGGTGATACGCAGTATTTT
CDR3aa: CASSLAFSQGDTQYF

v_gene: TRBV7-8
j_gene: TRBJ2-5
abundance: -
d_gene: -
CDR3nt: TGTGCCAGCAGCTTAGTTGGCAGGGTAGAGGAGACCCAGTACTTC
CDR3aa: CASSLVGRVEETQYF

v_gene: TRBV3-1/TRBV3-2
j_gene: TRBJ2-7
abundance: once
d_gene: -
CDR3nt: TGTGCCAGCAGCCAAGGGCGGGGTTCCTACGAGCAGTACTTC
CDR3aa: CASSQGRGSYEQYF

v_gene: TRBV20-1
j_gene: TRBJ2-7
abundance: once
d_gene: -
CDR3nt: TGCAGTGCTAGTCGAATAAGCGGCTCCTACGAGCAGTACTTC
CDR3aa: CSASRISGSYEQYF

v_gene: TRBV2
j_gene: TRBJ2-3
abundance: -
d_gene: -
CDR3nt: TGTGCCAGCAGTGGAATCCCGGGGTTCGGGGGTTCTAGCACAGATACGCAGTATTTT
CDR3aa: CASSGIPGFGGSSTDTQYF

v_gene: TRBV5-1
j_gene: TRBJ2-2
abundance: -
d_gene: TRBD1
CDR3nt: TGCGCCAGCAGCACAGGGACAGACCCGAACACCGGGGAGCTGTTTTTT
CDR3aa: CASSTGTDPNTGELFF

v_gene: TRBV5-1
j_gene: TRBJ2-3
abundance: once
d_gene: TRBD1
CDR3nt: TGCGCCAGCAGCTTCCTAGGACAGGGCAGCACAGATACGCAGTATTTT
CDR3aa: CASSFLGQGSTDTQYF

v_gene: TRBV12-3/TRBV12-4
j_gene: TRBJ1-1
abundance: -
d_gene: -
CDR3nt: TGTGCCAGCAGTTTTGGACAGAACACTGAAGCTTTCTTT
CDR3aa: CASSFGQNTEAFF

v_gene: TRBV2
j_gene: TRBJ2-6
abundance: -
d_gene: -
CDR3nt: TGTGCCAGCAGTGCGGGGGCCAACGTCCTGACTTTC
CDR3aa: CASSAGANVLTF

v_gene: TRBV7-9
j_gene: TRBJ2-7
abundance: -
d_gene: -
CDR3nt: TGTGCCAGCAGCTTAGTCTGGGGGCTGGACGAGCAGTACTTC
CDR3aa: CASSLVWGLDEQYF

v_gene: TRBV5-6
j_gene: TRBJ2-5
abundance: -
d_gene: TRBD2
CDR3nt: TGTGCCAGCAGTTCTCCCCGCGGGGGGGCCGGGGAGACCCAGTACTTC
CDR3aa: CASSSPRGGAGETQYF

v_gene: TRBV27
j_gene: TRBJ1-6
abundance: -
d_gene: TRBD1
CDR3nt: TGTGCCAGCAGTCCGGAAACCGGGACAGGGGGTTCACCCCTCCACTTT
CDR3aa: CASSPETGTGGSPLHF

v_gene: TRBV7-9
j_gene: TRBJ2-7
abundance: -
d_gene: -
CDR3nt: TGTGCCAGCAGCTTTGGACAAACCGTCTACGAGCAGTACTTC
CDR3aa: CASSFGQTVYEQYF

v_gene: TRBV11-3
j_gene: TRBJ2-1
abundance: -
d_gene: -
CDR3nt: TGTGCCAGCAGCTTAGAAAGGTCAGGTGGAAATGAGCAGTTCTTC
CDR3aa: CASSLERSGGNEQFF

v_gene: TRBV10-3
j_gene: TRBJ1-4
abundance: -
d_gene: TRBD1
CDR3nt: TGTGCCATCAGTGAGATTCGCATGACAGGGGGTAGCGGGAGGCTGTTTTTT
CDR3aa: CAISEIRMTGGSGRLFF

v_gene: TRBV6-2/TRBV6-3
j_gene: TRBJ2-5
abundance: -
d_gene: -
CDR3nt: TGTGCCAGCAGTCGACGCCGGACACAAGAGACCCAGTACTTC
CDR3aa: CASSRRRTQETQYF

v_gene: TRBV28
j_gene: TRBJ1-3
abundance: -
d_gene: -
CDR3nt: TGTGCCAGCAGCCCTAACGGACAGCGGCAATGGAACACCATATATTTT
CDR3aa: CASSPNGQRQWNTIYF

v_gene: TRBV2
j_gene: TRBJ2-1
abundance: -
d_gene: TRBD2
CDR3nt: TGTGCCAGCAAGGGACTAGCTTTCCCATACAATGAGCAGTTCTTC
CDR3aa: CASKGLAFPYNEQFF

v_gene: TRBV4-3
j_gene: TRBJ2-2
abundance: -
d_gene: TRBD2
CDR3nt: TGCGCCAGCAGCCAAAATAGCGGGGGGGCCACGGACACCGGGGAGCTGTTTTTT
CDR3aa: CASSQNSGGATDTGELFF

v_gene: TRBV11-1
j_gene: TRBJ2-3
abundance: -
d_gene: TRBD2
CDR3nt: TGTGCCAGCACCCTTTTTGGGGGGGGCACAGATACGCAGTATTTT
CDR3aa: CASTLFGGGTDTQYF

v_gene: TRBV7-2
j_gene: TRBJ2-7
abundance: -
d_gene: TRBD2
CDR3nt: TGTGCCAGCAGCCCGAGCGGGACTAGGATCTACGAGCAGTACTTC
CDR3aa: CASSPSGTRIYEQYF

v_gene: TRBV27
j_gene: TRBJ1-5
abundance: -
d_gene: -
CDR3nt: TGTGCCAGCAGTTTACCCGCGACAGCTCGAGGTCAGCCCCAGCATTTT
CDR3aa: CASSLPATARGQPQHF

v_gene: TRBV5-4
j_gene: TRBJ2-5
abundance: once
d_gene: -
CDR3nt: TGTGCCAGCAGCCCTCACTGGGTTAGCAGCGTAGAGACCCAGTACTTC
CDR3aa: CASSPHWVSSVETQYF

v_gene: TRBV18
j_gene: TRBJ2-4
abundance: -
d_gene: -
CDR3nt: TGTGCCAGCTCACGGGACACCCAAAACATTCAGTACTTC
CDR3aa: CASSRDTQNIQYF

v_gene: TRBV28
j_gene: TRBJ1-1
abundance: -
d_gene: TRBD1
CDR3nt: TGTGCCGGAAACAGGGGATGGGAGACTGAAGCTTTCTTT
CDR3aa: CAGNRGWETEAFF

v_gene: TRBV18
j_gene: TRBJ1-6
abundance: once
d_gene: TRBD1
CDR3nt: TGTGCCAGCTCACCACCACAGGGGAGTCCACCCCTCCACTTT
CDR3aa: CASSPPQGSPPLHF

v_gene: TRBV7-8
j_gene: TRBJ1-6
abundance: -
d_gene: TRBD1
CDR3nt: TGTGCCAGCAGCTTAGGGACAGGGGGCTATTCACCCCTCCACTTT
CDR3aa: CASSLGTGGYSPLHF

v_gene: TRBV30
j_gene: TRBJ2-5
abundance: -
d_gene: TRBD2
CDR3nt: TGTGCCTGGAGCTCGGGGGGGGAGACCCAGTACTTC
CDR3aa: CAWSSGGETQYF

v_gene: TRBV5-1
j_gene: TRBJ2-5
abundance: -
d_gene: -
CDR3nt: TGCGCCAGCAGCTTGGTTTCAGACCAAGAGACCCAGTACTTC
CDR3aa: CASSLVSDQETQYF

v_gene: TRBV24-1
j_gene: TRBJ1-1
abundance: -
d_gene: TRBD1
CDR3nt: TGTGCCACCAGTGATCCTGACAGGGGTTTGACTGAAGCTTTCTTT
CDR3aa: CATSDPDRGLTEAFF

v_gene: TRBV3-1/TRBV3-2
j_gene: TRBJ2-1
abundance: -
d_gene: TRBD2
CDR3nt: TGTGCCAGCAGCCGGACTAGTTACAATGAGCAGTTCTTC
CDR3aa: CASSRTSYNEQFF

v_gene: TRBV9
j_gene: TRBJ2-7
abundance: few
d_gene: -
CDR3nt: TGTGCCAGCAGCGTCGGGGATATACTCGGCCGGGGGGAGCAGTACTTC
CDR3aa: CASSVGDILGRGEQYF

v_gene: TRBV3-1/TRBV3-2
j_gene: TRBJ1-3
abundance: -
d_gene: TRBD1
CDR3nt: TGTGCCAGCAGCTTCTCAGGGGGCAGTGGAAACACCATATATTTT
CDR3aa: CASSFSGGSGNTIYF

v_gene: TRBV5-1
j_gene: TRBJ1-2
abundance: -
d_gene: TRBD1
CDR3nt: TGCGCCAGCAGCTCCTGGACAGGGAACATTAACTATGGCTACACCTTC
CDR3aa: CASSSWTGNINYGYTF

v_gene: TRBV24-1
j_gene: TRBJ2-7
abundance: -
d_gene: -
CDR3nt: TGTGCCACCATTGCATCGACAGTACTGACCTACGAGCAGTACTTC
CDR3aa: CATIASTVLTYEQYF

v_gene: TRBV2
j_gene: TRBJ1-5
abundance: -
d_gene: -
CDR3nt: TGTGCCAGCAGTGACTTCAGTTCCCCCAATCAGCCCCAGCATTTT
CDR3aa: CASSDFSSPNQPQHF

v_gene: TRBV27
j_gene: TRBJ1-1
abundance: once
d_gene: TRBD1
CDR3nt: TGTGCCAGCAGTTTAAGGCGGCCAGGGGGACACACTGAAGCTTTCTTT
CDR3aa: CASSLRRPGGHTEAFF

v_gene: TRBV7-9
j_gene: TRBJ2-7
abundance: -
d_gene: -
CDR3nt: TGTGCCAGCAGCTCTTCCCGACAGTGGGGGCTCTACGAGCAGTACTTC
CDR3aa: CASSSSRQWGLYEQYF

v_gene: TRBV30
j_gene: TRBJ2-5
abundance: -
d_gene: -
CDR3nt: TGTGCCTGGAGCGAGTACCAAGAGACCCAGTACTTC
CDR3aa: CAWSEYQETQYF

v_gene: TRBV7-2
j_gene: TRBJ1-2
abundance: -
d_gene: -
CDR3nt: TGTGCCAGCAGCTCAATGGGGGCTAATGCGCCTAACTATGGCTACACCTTC
CDR3aa: CASSSMGANAPNYGYTF

v_gene: TRBV12-3/TRBV12-4
j_gene: TRBJ2-3
abundance: -
d_gene: -
CDR3nt: TGTGCCAGTCTGTGGCGGGGCACAGATACGCAGTATTTT
CDR3aa: CASLWRGTDTQYF

v_gene: TRBV9
j_gene: TRBJ2-1
abundance: -
d_gene: TRBD2
CDR3nt: TGTGCCAGCAGCGTTAGCGGGGGGATCAACAATGAGCAGTTCTTC
CDR3aa: CASSVSGGINNEQFF

v_gene: TRBV5-6
j_gene: TRBJ1-1
abundance: -
d_gene: -
CDR3nt: TGTGCCAGCAGCCGAGCGAGGACAGTGATTGAAGCTTTCTTT
CDR3aa: CASSRARTVIEAFF

v_gene: TRBV5-8
j_gene: TRBJ1-5
abundance: -
d_gene: -
CDR3nt: TGTGCCAGCAGCTCCCTCGCGGACAATCAGCCCCAGCATTTT
CDR3aa: CASSSLADNQPQHF

v_gene: TRBV5-1
j_gene: TRBJ2-7
abundance: -
d_gene: TRBD2
CDR3nt: TGCGCCAGCAGCTTGGGCTCTAGCGGGGGGAATGAGCAGTACTTC
CDR3aa: CASSLGSSGGNEQYF

v_gene: TRBV30
j_gene: TRBJ2-2
abundance: -
d_gene: TRBD1
CDR3nt: TGTGCCTGGGGGACAGGGAACACCGGGGAGCTGTTTTTT
CDR3aa: CAWGTGNTGELFF